These T cell receptor beta chains were read from a single sample in a study of shared clonotypes between healthy human individuals. Libraries were prepared by immunoSEQ multiplex PCR; TCRdb keeps only in-frame clonotypes and omits some of them. The sample has 2 million to 2.5 million clones; just over 90% are singletons. Sample: naive CD8+ T cells from PBMCs. These receptors originate from a man between 18 and 29 years old in good health. Some clones in this sample may be carry-over from other donors' samples. CDR3s include the opening cysteine and the closing phenylalanine or tryptophan. The D gene is left open where the match is weak. Size is omitted from some rows. Given values are once, few, many or a class for expanded clones.

cdr3_aa cdr3_nt j_call d_call v_call clone_size
CATSRARGTGNTIYF TGTGCCACCAGCAGAGCGAGGGGAACTGGAAACACCATATATTTT TRBJ1-3 NA TRBV15 NA
CASSSTRGGNQPQHF TGTGCCAGCAGCTCGACCCGCGGGGGGAATCAGCCCCAGCATTTT TRBJ1-5 NA TRBV7-9 NA
CASSPPRTGSGNTIYF TGTGCCAGCTCACCACCGAGGACAGGGTCTGGAAACACCATATATTTT TRBJ1-3 TRBD1 TRBV18 NA
CASSKIAGYSYEQYF TGTGCCAGCAGTAAAATAGCGGGGTACTCCTACGAGCAGTACTTC TRBJ2-7 TRBD2 TRBV5-4 NA
CSVERWPAGGVNEQFF TGCAGCGTCGAGAGGTGGCCAGCGGGAGGGGTCAATGAGCAGTTCTTC TRBJ2-1 TRBD2 TRBV29-1 NA
CAISESGLAGGPDTQYF TGTGCCATCAGTGAGTCGGGACTAGCGGGAGGGCCAGATACGCAGTATTTT TRBJ2-3 TRBD2 TRBV10-3 once
CASSVSDPYHTGNTIYF TGTGCCAGCAGCGTAAGCGACCCATACCATACTGGAAACACCATATATTTT TRBJ1-3 NA TRBV9 NA
CASSSTHGGRETQYF TGTGCCAGCAGCTCGACACACGGAGGAAGGGAGACCCAGTACTTC TRBJ2-5 NA TRBV7-3 once
CASSFFPGGIRFF TGTGCCAGCAGTTTTTTCCCAGGGGGAATCCGGTTCTTC TRBJ2-1 TRBD1 TRBV27 NA
CASKLAGHTDTQYF TGTGCCAGCAAACTAGCGGGGCACACAGATACGCAGTATTTT TRBJ2-3 TRBD2 TRBV5-4 once
CASSTRAGSYEQYF TGTGCCAGCAGTACCCGGGCTGGATCCTACGAGCAGTACTTC TRBJ2-7 NA TRBV28 NA
CAWRTNGWHSPLHF TGTGCCTGGAGGACCAACGGGTGGCATTCACCCCTCCACTTT TRBJ1-6 NA TRBV30 NA
CATSRPLTTGTVTNEKLFF TGTGCCACCAGCAGGCCTCTTACGACAGGGACGGTAACTAATGAAAAACTGTTTTTT TRBJ1-4 TRBD1 TRBV15 NA
CASLTRGEGRPESEQYF TGTGCCAGCCTAACCAGGGGAGAGGGACGACCGGAAAGCGAGCAGTACTTC TRBJ2-7 NA TRBV28 once
CASSGTVSYEQYF TGTGCCAGCAGCGGGACGGTCTCCTACGAGCAGTACTTC TRBJ2-7 NA TRBV6-5 NA
CAWSAPPTTEAFF TGTGCCTGGAGTGCCCCCCCGACCACTGAAGCTTTCTTT TRBJ1-1 NA TRBV30 NA
CASSDPTTPRVYEQYF TGTGCCAGCAGTGACCCCACAACCCCGAGGGTGTACGAGCAGTACTTC TRBJ2-7 NA TRBV2 NA
CASSVAGRQAYEQFF TGTGCCAGCAGCGTAGCTGGGCGACAGGCGTATGAGCAGTTCTTC TRBJ2-1 NA TRBV9 NA
CASSSIRGEDNEKLFF TGTGCCAGCAGCTCCATAAGGGGGGAGGATAATGAAAAACTGTTTTTT TRBJ1-4 NA TRBV5-5 NA
CASSLRQGNYNEQFF TGTGCCAGTAGTCTAAGACAGGGGAACTACAATGAGCAGTTCTTC TRBJ2-1 TRBD1 TRBV19 NA
CASSPEFGIRSSYEQYF TGCGCCAGCAGCCCAGAGTTTGGCATTCGGTCTTCCTACGAGCAGTACTTC TRBJ2-7 NA TRBV4-1 NA
CASSLTGFQETQYF TGTGCCAGCAGCTTAACAGGGTTCCAAGAGACCCAGTACTTC TRBJ2-5 NA TRBV7-6 NA
CASSQAGKAKNIQYF TGCGCCAGCAGCCAGGCAGGGAAAGCCAAAAACATTCAGTACTTC TRBJ2-4 NA TRBV4-1 NA
CASSAGTSSEQYF TGTGCCAGCAGCGCCGGGACTAGTTCCGAGCAGTACTTC TRBJ2-7 TRBD2 TRBV7-9 NA
CASSLRAAYEQYF TGTGCCAGCAGCTTAAGGGCAGCCTACGAGCAGTACTTC TRBJ2-7 NA TRBV7-2 NA
CASTELRISGNTIYF TGTGCCAGCACCGAACTCCGGATCTCTGGAAACACCATATATTTT TRBJ1-3 NA TRBV6-1 NA
CASSPSGGTYEQYF TGCGCCAGCAGTCCTAGCGGGGGCACCTACGAGCAGTACTTC TRBJ2-7 TRBD2 TRBV10-2 NA
CASTSGGPRDNEQFF TGTGCCAGCACCTCCGGAGGGCCGAGAGACAATGAGCAGTTCTTC TRBJ2-1 NA TRBV7-8 NA
CASSRDLIPNEQFF TGTGCCAGCAGCAGGGACCTAATCCCTAATGAGCAGTTCTTC TRBJ2-1 NA TRBV7-9 NA
CASSIDKFRAEYGQDTQYF TGTGCCAGTAGTATAGATAAGTTCAGGGCTGAATACGGGCAAGATACGCAGTATTTT TRBJ2-3 NA TRBV19 NA
CATRPASYEQYF TGTGCCACCAGACCGGCCTCCTACGAGCAGTACTTC TRBJ2-7 NA TRBV7-9 once
CASSPPGREGLTDTQYF TGTGCCAGCAGTCCCCCGGGGCGGGAGGGCCTGACAGATACGCAGTATTTT TRBJ2-3 TRBD2 TRBV28 NA
CASSLGGPRSNQPQHF TGTGCCAGCAGCTTGGGAGGCCCGAGGAGCAATCAGCCCCAGCATTTT TRBJ1-5 NA TRBV5-6 NA
CASSLHSSTDTQYF TGTGCCAGCAGCCTTCACAGTAGCACAGATACGCAGTATTTT TRBJ2-3 NA TRBV14 NA
CASEIAGESPYNEQFF TGTGCCAGCGAGATAGCGGGAGAGTCCCCCTACAATGAGCAGTTCTTC TRBJ2-1 TRBD2 TRBV7-9 NA
CASTWGYTQYF TGTGCCAGCACTTGGGGATATACGCAGTATTTT TRBJ2-3 NA TRBV6-1 NA
CASSSKAALGGNEQFF TGTGCCAGCAGCTCCAAAGCGGCCCTGGGGGGCAATGAGCAGTTCTTC TRBJ2-1 NA TRBV7-9 once
CSVAPTSGFTDTQYF TGCAGCGTTGCCCCTACTAGCGGGTTCACAGATACGCAGTATTTT TRBJ2-3 TRBD2 TRBV29-1 NA
CASSLYTNEQFF TGTGCCAGCAGCCTCTATACCAATGAGCAGTTCTTC TRBJ2-1 NA TRBV6-6 NA
CASSPKTATGGHGEQYF TGTGCCAGCAGTCCAAAAACCGCGACAGGGGGACACGGCGAGCAGTACTTC TRBJ2-7 TRBD1 TRBV27 NA
CASSLDRDFTYEQYF TGTGCCAGCAGCTTAGACCGGGACTTTACCTACGAGCAGTACTTC TRBJ2-7 NA TRBV7-8 NA
CASSEVPGGMNTEAFF TGTGCCAGCAGTGAAGTACCGGGAGGGATGAACACTGAAGCTTTCTTT TRBJ1-1 NA TRBV6-4 NA
CASQGSTDTQYF TGTGCCAGCCAAGGGAGCACAGATACGCAGTATTTT TRBJ2-3 NA TRBV9 NA
CASSRKGGGYYEQYF TGTGCCAGCAGTCGTAAAGGGGGGGGATACTACGAGCAGTACTTC TRBJ2-7 NA TRBV7-9 NA
CASAIVGGVSYNEQFF TGTGCCAGCGCTATTGTGGGGGGAGTCTCCTACAATGAGCAGTTCTTC TRBJ2-1 NA TRBV27 NA
CASSVSGNGVYEQYF TGTGCCAGCAGCGTTAGCGGGAACGGTGTCTACGAGCAGTACTTC TRBJ2-7 TRBD2 TRBV9 NA
CASSPLGPQGMDDTGELFF TGTGCCAGCAGCCCCTTAGGTCCTCAGGGGATGGATGACACCGGGGAGCTGTTTTTT TRBJ2-2 NA TRBV2 NA
CASSPASDTQYF TGTGCCAGCAGCCCGGCGTCAGATACGCAGTATTTT TRBJ2-3 NA TRBV11-2 few
CAWVPYRDPSGNTIYF TGTGCCTGGGTACCCTACAGGGATCCGTCTGGAAACACCATATATTTT TRBJ1-3 NA TRBV30 once
CASSPAAGAGANVLTF TGTGCCAGCAGCCCAGCGGCGGGGGCTGGGGCCAACGTCCTGACTTTC TRBJ2-6 TRBD2 TRBV7-9 NA
CASSEDRLNTEAFF TGTGCCAGCAGTGAGGACAGACTGAACACTGAAGCTTTCTTT TRBJ1-1 NA TRBV28 NA
CASSQGREQYF TGCGCCAGCAGCCAAGGGCGGGAGCAGTACTTC TRBJ2-7 NA TRBV4-1 once
CASSASGTGGHGTQYF TGTGCCAGCAGCGCATCCGGGACAGGGGGTCACGGTACGCAGTATTTT TRBJ2-3 TRBD1 TRBV9 NA
CAISTTEGTEAFF TGTGCCATCAGTACGACCGAGGGAACTGAAGCTTTCTTT TRBJ1-1 NA TRBV10-3 NA
CASRGTLTGELFF TGTGCCAGCCGGGGGACCTTAACCGGGGAGCTGTTTTTT TRBJ2-2 NA TRBV2 NA
CASSWNGGGGQPQHF TGTGCCAGCAGTTGGAATGGGGGAGGAGGACAGCCCCAGCATTTT TRBJ1-5 NA TRBV7-2 NA
CASSPRGATPYEQYF TGTGCCAGCAGCCCTCGGGGGGCAACCCCCTACGAGCAGTACTTC TRBJ2-7 NA TRBV5-8 NA
CASRLPSGREKLFF TGTGCCAGCAGACTGCCTTCAGGGAGGGAAAAACTGTTTTTT TRBJ1-4 NA TRBV7-9 NA
CASSKEESKRRPQHF TGTGCCAGCAGCAAAGAGGAGTCTAAGAGACGGCCCCAGCATTTT TRBJ1-5 NA TRBV21-1 once
CASRLTGTSWYNEQFF TGTGCCAGCAGACTGACCGGGACTAGCTGGTACAATGAGCAGTTCTTC TRBJ2-1 TRBD2 TRBV4-2 NA